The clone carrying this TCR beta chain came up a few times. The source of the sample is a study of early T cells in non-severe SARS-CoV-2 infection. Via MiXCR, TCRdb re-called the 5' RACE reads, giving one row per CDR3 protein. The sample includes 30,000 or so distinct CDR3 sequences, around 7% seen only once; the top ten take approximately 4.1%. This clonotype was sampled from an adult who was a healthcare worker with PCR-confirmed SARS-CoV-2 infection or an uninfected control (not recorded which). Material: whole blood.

The CDR3 reads CASSLSGPQGEQYF. The CDR3 DNA sequence: TGTGCCAGCAGTTTATCAGGGCCCCAGGGCGAGCAGTACTTC. The V and J genes are TRBV27 and TRBJ2-7; possible D gene TRBD1, 5 bases. Trimming took 0 bases from V and 6 from J, leaving 12 bases between them. Germline CDR1 and CDR2: MNHEY and SMNVEV (reference sequence). The CDR3 spans 14 residues.